This T cell receptor beta chain is drawn from a study of blood T cell repertoires in COVID-19. Assay used: immunoSEQ multiplex PCR; TCRdb lists only in-frame clones, some missing. This repertoire shows some 310,000 clones, 85% to 90% found once; its top ten account for roughly 10%. V gave up 0 bases and J gave up 7 bases, with 9 bases separating them. The CDR3 has 13 amino acids. Germline V CDR1 and CDR2: SGHTA, FQGNSA. A few counts support this clone. The source material was PBMCs or T cells enriched from blood (not recorded which). The chain couples TRBV7-2 to TRBJ1-1; no clear D gene. The receptor comes from a woman in her twenties or thirties who had recovered from COVID-19. CDR3 amino acids: CASSLATPGEAFF. The CDR3 nucleotides read TGTGCCAGCAGCTTAGCTACCCCGGGTGAAGCTTTCTTT.